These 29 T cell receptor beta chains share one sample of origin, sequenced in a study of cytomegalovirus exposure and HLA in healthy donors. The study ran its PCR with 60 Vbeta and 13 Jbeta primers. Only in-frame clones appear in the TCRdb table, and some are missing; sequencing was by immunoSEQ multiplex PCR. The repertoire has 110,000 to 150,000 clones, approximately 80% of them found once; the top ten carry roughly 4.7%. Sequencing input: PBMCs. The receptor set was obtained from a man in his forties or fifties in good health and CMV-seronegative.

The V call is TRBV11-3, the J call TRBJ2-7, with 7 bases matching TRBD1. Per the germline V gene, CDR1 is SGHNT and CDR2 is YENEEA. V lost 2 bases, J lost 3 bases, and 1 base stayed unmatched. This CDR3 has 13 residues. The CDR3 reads CASSLRGHYEQYF. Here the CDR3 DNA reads TGTGCCAGCAGCTTAAGGGGGCACTACGAGCAGTACTTC.

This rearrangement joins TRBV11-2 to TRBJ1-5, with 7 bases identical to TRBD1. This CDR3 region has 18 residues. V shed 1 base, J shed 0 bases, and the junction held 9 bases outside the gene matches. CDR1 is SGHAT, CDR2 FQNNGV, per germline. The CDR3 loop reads CASSLVNRGLYSNQPQHF. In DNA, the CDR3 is TGTGCCAGCAGCTTAGTTAACAGGGGCCTTTATAGCAATCAGCCCCAGCATTTT.

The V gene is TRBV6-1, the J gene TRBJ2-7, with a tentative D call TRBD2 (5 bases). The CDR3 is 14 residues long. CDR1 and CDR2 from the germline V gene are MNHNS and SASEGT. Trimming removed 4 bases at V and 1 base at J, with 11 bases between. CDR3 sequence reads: CASSVPGRSYEQYF. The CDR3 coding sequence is TGTGCCAGCAGTGTTCCGGGAAGGTCCTACGAGCAGTACTTC.

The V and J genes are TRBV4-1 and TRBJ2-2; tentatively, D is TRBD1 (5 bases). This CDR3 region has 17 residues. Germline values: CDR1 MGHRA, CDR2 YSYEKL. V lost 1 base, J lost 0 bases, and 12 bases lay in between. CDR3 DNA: TGCGCCAGCAGCCAAGTAATTCGACAGTCGAACACCGGGGAGCTGTTTTTT. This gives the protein CASSQVIRQSNTGELFF.

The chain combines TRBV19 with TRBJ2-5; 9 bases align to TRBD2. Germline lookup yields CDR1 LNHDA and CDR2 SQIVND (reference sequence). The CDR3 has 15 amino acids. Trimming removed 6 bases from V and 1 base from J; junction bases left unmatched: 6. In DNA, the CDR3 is TGTGCCAGTAGCCTTAGCGGGGGAACCCAAGAGACCCAGTACTTC. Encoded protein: CASSLSGGTQETQYF.

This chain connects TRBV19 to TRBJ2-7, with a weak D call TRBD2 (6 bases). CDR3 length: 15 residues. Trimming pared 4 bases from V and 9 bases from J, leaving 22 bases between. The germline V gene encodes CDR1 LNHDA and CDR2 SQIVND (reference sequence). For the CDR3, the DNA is TGTGCCAGTAGTAGGCCGGGAGAGACGACCGCCCTGCAGTACTTC. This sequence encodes CASSRPGETTALQYF.

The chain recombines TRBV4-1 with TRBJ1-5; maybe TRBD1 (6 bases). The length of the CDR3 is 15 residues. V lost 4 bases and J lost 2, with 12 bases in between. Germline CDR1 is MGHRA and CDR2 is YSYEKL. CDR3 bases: TGCGCCAGCAGCCGCACAGGGTTGGGCAATCAGCCCCAGCATTTT. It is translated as CASSRTGLGNQPQHF.

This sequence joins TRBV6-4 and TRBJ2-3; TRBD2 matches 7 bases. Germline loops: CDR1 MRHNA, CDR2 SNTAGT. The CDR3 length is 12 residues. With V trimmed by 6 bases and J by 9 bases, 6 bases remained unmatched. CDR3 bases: TGTGCCAGCAGCGCGGGGGTGGGGACGCAGTATTTT. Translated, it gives CASSAGVGTQYF.

CDR3 nucleotide sequence: TGTGCCAGCAGCCCTCGGGACTTGGGAGTGAACACTGAAGCTTTCTTT. This gives the protein CASSPRDLGVNTEAFF. The chain links TRBV21-1 to TRBJ1-1. TRBV21-1 is marked as a pseudogene. This CDR3 is built from 16 residues.

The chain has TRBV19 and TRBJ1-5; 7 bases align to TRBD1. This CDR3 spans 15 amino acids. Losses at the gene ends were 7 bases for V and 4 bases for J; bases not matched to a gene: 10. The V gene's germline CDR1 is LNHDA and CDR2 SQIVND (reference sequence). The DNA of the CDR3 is TGTGCCAGTACCCTGACAGGGACTGAAAATCAGCCCCAGCATTTT. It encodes CASTLTGTENQPQHF.

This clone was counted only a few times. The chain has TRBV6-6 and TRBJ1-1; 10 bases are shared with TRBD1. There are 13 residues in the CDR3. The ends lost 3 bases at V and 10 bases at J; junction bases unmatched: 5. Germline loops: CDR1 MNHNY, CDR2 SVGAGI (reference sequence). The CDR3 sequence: CASSYRQGARAFF. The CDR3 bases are TGTGCCAGCAGTTATCGACAGGGGGCTCGAGCTTTCTTT.

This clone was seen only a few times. The chain's CDR3 is CASSLAGGGYEQYF. The CDR3 DNA reads TGTGCCAGCAGCTTGGCAGGGGGCGGGTACGAGCAGTACTTC. This chain connects TRBV5-4 to TRBJ2-7, with TRBD1 matching over 8 bases. The CDR3 covers 14 residues. J gave up 4 bases and V 0 bases, and 3 bases lay outside the gene matches. Germline CDR1 reads SGHNT; CDR2 reads YYREEE (reference sequence).

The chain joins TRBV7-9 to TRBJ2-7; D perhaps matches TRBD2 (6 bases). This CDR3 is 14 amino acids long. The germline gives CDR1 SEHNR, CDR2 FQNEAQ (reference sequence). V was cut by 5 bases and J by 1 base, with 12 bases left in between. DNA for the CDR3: TGTGCCAGCAGCGGACCGACTAGTTCCTACGAGCAGTACTTC. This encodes CASSGPTSSYEQYF.

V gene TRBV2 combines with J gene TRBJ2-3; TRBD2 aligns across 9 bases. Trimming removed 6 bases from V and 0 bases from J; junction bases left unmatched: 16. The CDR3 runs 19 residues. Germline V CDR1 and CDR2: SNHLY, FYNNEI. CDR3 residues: CASRELAGALSTSTDTQYF. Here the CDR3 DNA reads TGTGCCAGCAGGGAATTAGCGGGGGCTCTTTCCACTAGCACAGATACGCAGTATTTT.

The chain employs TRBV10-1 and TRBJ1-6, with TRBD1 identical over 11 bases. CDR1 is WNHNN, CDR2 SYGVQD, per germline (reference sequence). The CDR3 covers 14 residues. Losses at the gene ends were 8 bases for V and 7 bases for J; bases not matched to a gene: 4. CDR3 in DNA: TGCGCCAGCGCCGGACAGGGGGCGAATTCACCCCTCCACTTT. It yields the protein CASAGQGANSPLHF.

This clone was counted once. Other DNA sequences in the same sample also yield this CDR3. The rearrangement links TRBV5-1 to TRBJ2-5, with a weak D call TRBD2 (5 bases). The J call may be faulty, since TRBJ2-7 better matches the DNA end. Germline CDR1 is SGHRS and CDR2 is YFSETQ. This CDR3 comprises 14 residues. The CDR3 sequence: CASSLGGSSYEQYF. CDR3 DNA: TGCGCCAGCAGCTTGGGAGGGTCCTCCTACGAGCAGTACTTC.

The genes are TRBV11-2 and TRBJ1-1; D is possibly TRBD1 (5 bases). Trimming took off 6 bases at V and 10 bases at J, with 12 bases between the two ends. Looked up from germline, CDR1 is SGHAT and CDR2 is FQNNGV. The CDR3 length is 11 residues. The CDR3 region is CASRQGVIAFF. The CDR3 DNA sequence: TGTGCCAGCAGACAAGGGGTTATAGCTTTCTTT.

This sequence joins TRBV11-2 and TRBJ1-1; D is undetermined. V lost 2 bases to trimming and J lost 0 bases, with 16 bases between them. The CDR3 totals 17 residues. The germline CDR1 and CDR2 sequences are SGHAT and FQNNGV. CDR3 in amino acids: CASSLSRLAGVNTEAFF. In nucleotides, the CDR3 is TGTGCCAGCAGCTTATCCCGGTTGGCAGGCGTGAACACTGAAGCTTTCTTT.

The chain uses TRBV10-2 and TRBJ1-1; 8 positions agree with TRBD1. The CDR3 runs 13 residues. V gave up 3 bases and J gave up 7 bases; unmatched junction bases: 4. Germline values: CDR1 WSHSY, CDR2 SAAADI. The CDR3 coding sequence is TGCGCCAGCAGTGACTGGACAGGGAATGAAGCTTTCTTT. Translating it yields CASSDWTGNEAFF.

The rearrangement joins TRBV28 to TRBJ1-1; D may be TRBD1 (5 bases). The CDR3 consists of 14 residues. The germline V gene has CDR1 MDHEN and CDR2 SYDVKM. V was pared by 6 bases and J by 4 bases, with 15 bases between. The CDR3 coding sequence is TGTGCCAGCAGCGCGGGACCCACGGGCACTGAAGCTTTCTTT. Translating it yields CASSAGPTGTEAFF.

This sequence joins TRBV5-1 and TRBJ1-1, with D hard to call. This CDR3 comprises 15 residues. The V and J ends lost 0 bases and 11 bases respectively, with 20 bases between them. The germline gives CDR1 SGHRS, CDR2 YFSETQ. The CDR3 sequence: CASSLVRDGRINAFF. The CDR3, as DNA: TGCGCCAGCAGCTTGGTGAGGGATGGGAGGATTAATGCTTTCTTT.

CDR3 DNA: TGTGCCAGCAGCTCCGGCGGGGGGCCGTCTATTTTAGGTGGCTACACCTTC. Translated: CASSSGGGPSILGGYTF. The chain couples TRBV7-2 to TRBJ1-2; tentative D call: TRBD1 (6 bases). The CDR3 length is 17 residues. The V end was cut by 4 bases, the J end by 7 bases, with 25 bases between. Germline-derived CDR1 and CDR2 are SGHTA and FQGNSA.

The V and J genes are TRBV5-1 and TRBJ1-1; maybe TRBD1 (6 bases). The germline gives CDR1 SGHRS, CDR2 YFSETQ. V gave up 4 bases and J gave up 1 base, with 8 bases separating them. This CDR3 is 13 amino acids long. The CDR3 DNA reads TGCGCCAGCAGCCCCAGGGGGAACACTGAAGCTTTCTTT. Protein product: CASSPRGNTEAFF. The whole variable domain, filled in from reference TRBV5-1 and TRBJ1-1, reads KAGVTQTPRYLIKTRGQQVTLSCSPISGHRSVSWYQQTPGQGLQFLFEYFSETQRNKGNFPGRFSGRQFSNSRSEMNVSTLELGDSALYLCASSPRGNTEAFFGQGTRLTVV.

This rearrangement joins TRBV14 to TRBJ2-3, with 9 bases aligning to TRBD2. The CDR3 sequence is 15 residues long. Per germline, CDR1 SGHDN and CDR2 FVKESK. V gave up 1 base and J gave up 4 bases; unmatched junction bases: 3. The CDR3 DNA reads TGTGCCAGCAGCCAAGGAGGACTAGCGTCAGATACGCAGTATTTT. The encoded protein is CASSQGGLASDTQYF.

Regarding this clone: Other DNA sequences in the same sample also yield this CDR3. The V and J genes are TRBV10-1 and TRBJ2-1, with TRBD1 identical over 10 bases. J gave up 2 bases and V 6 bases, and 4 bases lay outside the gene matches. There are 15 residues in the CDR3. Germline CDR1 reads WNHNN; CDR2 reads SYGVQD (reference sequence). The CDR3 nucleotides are TGCGCCAGCAGCCCCGGGACAGGGGCCTACAATGAGCAGTTCTTC. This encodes CASSPGTGAYNEQFF.

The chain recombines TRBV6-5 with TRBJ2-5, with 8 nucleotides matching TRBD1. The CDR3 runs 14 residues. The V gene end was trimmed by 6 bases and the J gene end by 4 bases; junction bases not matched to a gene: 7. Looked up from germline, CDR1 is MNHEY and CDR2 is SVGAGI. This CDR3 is CASSDRGSGETQYF. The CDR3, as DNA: TGTGCCAGCAGCGACAGGGGCTCTGGAGAGACCCAGTACTTC.

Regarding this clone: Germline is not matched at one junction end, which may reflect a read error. This CDR3 reads CASRYSQEHTEAFF. The CDR3, as DNA: TGTGCCAGCAGGTACTCACAGGAACACACTGAAGCTTTCTTT. This chain joins TRBV6-5 and TRBJ1-1; a possible D gene is TRBD1 (5 bases). The germline gives CDR1 MNHEY, CDR2 SVGAGI. The CDR3 runs 14 residues.

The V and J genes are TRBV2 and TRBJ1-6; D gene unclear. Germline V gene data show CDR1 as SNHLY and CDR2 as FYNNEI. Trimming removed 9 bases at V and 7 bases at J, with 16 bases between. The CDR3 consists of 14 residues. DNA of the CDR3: TGTGCCAGTTTGATGAGGGCTGGGAATTCACCCCTCCACTTT. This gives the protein CASLMRAGNSPLHF.

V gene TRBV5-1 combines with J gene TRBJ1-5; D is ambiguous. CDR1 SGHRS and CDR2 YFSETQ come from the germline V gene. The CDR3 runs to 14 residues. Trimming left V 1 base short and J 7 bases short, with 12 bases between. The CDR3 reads CASSLKYGGQPQHF. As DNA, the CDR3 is TGCGCCAGCAGCTTGAAGTATGGAGGACAGCCCCAGCATTTT.